This T cell receptor beta chain derives from a study of blood T cell repertoires in COVID-19. In the original processing: It was from reference gene primer amplification that nucleated cell counts were estimated. The table came from immunoSEQ multiplex PCR; TCRdb's copy has only in-frame clones and leaves some out. V and J calls and clone size are as listed in that table; D and trimming were resolved from the DNA. This sample has some 65,000 clones; roughly three quarters occur once, and the top ten carry approximately 6%. The CDR3 contains 17 residues. Trimming took 4 bases from V and 8 from J; bases not matched to a gene: 15. Germline V gives CDR1 MNHEY, CDR2 SVGEGT.

The sequence came from an older woman with acute or convalescent COVID-19. The rearrangement links TRBV6-2 or TRBV6-3 to TRBJ1-4; 8 bases map to TRBD1. Sequences were obtained from peripheral blood. The chain's CDR3 is CASSSAGTGFRNEKLFF. CDR3 DNA sequence: TGTGCCAGCAGTTCGGCCGGGACAGGATTTCGCAACGAAAAACTGTTTTTT.